A selection of T cell receptor beta chains follows, all from one sample in a study of cytomegalovirus exposure and HLA in healthy donors. Data came from immunoSEQ multiplex PCR; TCRdb stores just in-frame clones and leaves some out. The sample gives 99,000 or so clones, 69% of which show up once; about 3.5% is in the top ten. The sequenced sample was PBMCs. The receptors shown here come from a man aged 30 to 39 in good health and CMV-seronegative. The CDR3 runs from the conserved cysteine through the conserved F or W.

J: TRBJ2-6
V: TRBV7-2
CDR3: CASSLVLSGANVLTF

J: TRBJ1-1
V: TRBV6-1
CDR3: CASKSLNLNTEAFF

J: TRBJ1-4
V: TRBV9
CDR3: CASSDGVIQGTNEKLFF

J: TRBJ2-1
V: TRBV9
CDR3: CASTYGTSGEQFF

J: TRBJ1-2
V: TRBV6-4
CDR3: CASSDRPGGAGGYTF

J: TRBJ2-7
V: TRBV7-2
CDR3: CASSLTGATSGRVEQYF

J: TRBJ1-4
V: TRBV4-2
CDR3: CASSQGDRDDEKLFF

J: TRBJ2-2
V: TRBV28
CDR3: CASSRGLAGINGELFF

J: TRBJ2-1
V: TRBV7-2
CDR3: CASSLWTSGRDEQFF

J: TRBJ2-5
V: TRBV19
CDR3: CASSPSAGFQETQYF

J: TRBJ2-2
V: TRBV7-2
CDR3: CASSLAQLAATGELFF

J: TRBJ2-7
V: TRBV2
CDR3: CASSEGGSDEQYF

J: TRBJ1-6
V: TRBV6-4
CDR3: CASNFGRGYNSPLHF

J: TRBJ2-7
V: TRBV4-2
CDR3: CASSQSYGQTYEQYF

J: TRBJ1-2
V: TRBV4-1
CDR3: CASSQDVQGINYGYTF

J: TRBJ2-6
V: TRBV5-4
CDR3: CASSPGTGVSGANVLTF

J: TRBJ2-5
V: TRBV5-1
CDR3: CASSLGLAGQETQYF

J: TRBJ1-1
V: TRBV28
CDR3: CASSPHVRQGSTAFF

J: TRBJ1-3
V: TRBV5-1
CDR3: CASTGQGISGNTIYF

J: TRBJ2-7
V: TRBV2
CDR3: CASSRSYEQYF

J: TRBJ2-1
V: TRBV7-9
CDR3: CSSSRNEQFF

J: TRBJ1-1
V: TRBV7-9
CDR3: CASSPRLVNTEAFF

J: TRBJ2-1
V: TRBV9
CDR3: CASSSLSRHNEQFF

J: TRBJ1-6
V: TRBV15
CDR3: CATSRGNKNNSPLHF

J: TRBJ1-2
V: TRBV18
CDR3: CASSPGQELSYTF

J: TRBJ2-4
V: TRBV28
CDR3: CASSSPRGRAKNIQYF

J: TRBJ1-5
V: TRBV7-2
CDR3: CASSLVGTGGRQPQHF

J: TRBJ1-1
V: TRBV4-1
CDR3: CASSQVGQKALEAFF

J: TRBJ2-1
V: TRBV4-3
CDR3: CASSQGLAGGSSYNEQFF

J: TRBJ2-3
V: TRBV2
CDR3: CASSTRGSTDTQYF

J: TRBJ1-1
V: TRBV6-5
CDR3: CASSYRAGDTEAFF

J: TRBJ2-2
V: TRBV7-2
CDR3: CASSFDRPGQGRGRLFF

J: TRBJ1-1
V: TRBV7-2
CDR3: CASSPDLGAEEAFF

J: TRBJ2-3
V: TRBV20-1
CDR3: CSATFPDTQYF

J: TRBJ1-4
V: TRBV30
CDR3: CAWSWSGTLYEKLFF

J: TRBJ2-1
V: TRBV27
CDR3: CASRRPTVNEQFF

J: TRBJ1-2
V: TRBV25-1
CDR3: CASSESIGQLPYGYTF

J: TRBJ1-2
V: TRBV7-9
CDR3: CASSLEELQGAGSYGYTF

J: TRBJ1-5
V: TRBV27
CDR3: CASGRGIGDQPQHF

J: TRBJ1-1
V: TRBV5-1
CDR3: CASSLISGIPEAFF

J: TRBJ2-7
V: TRBV5-4
CDR3: CASSRTASYEQYF

J: TRBJ1-1
V: TRBV5-4
CDR3: CASNGQGMNTEAFF

J: TRBJ2-2
V: TRBV5-1
CDR3: CASSFSVQNTGELFF

J: TRBJ2-2
V: TRBV29-1
CDR3: CSVLDSHTGELFF

J: TRBJ2-7
V: TRBV7-2
CDR3: CASSLLNSVNEQYF

J: TRBJ1-1
V: TRBV5-1
CDR3: CASSPQGQGKTEAFF

J: TRBJ2-7
V: TRBV7-3
CDR3: CASSLLAGGPYEQYF